These T cell receptor beta chains were read from a single sample in a study of blood T cell repertoires in COVID-19. The repertoire was sequenced with immunoSEQ multiplex PCR; TCRdb's copy has only in-frame clones and lacks some. The sample has roughly 220,000 clones; about 88% are singletons. Sample: peripheral blood. The receptors derive from a man in his sixties with acute or convalescent COVID-19. CDR3s include the opening cysteine and the closing phenylalanine or tryptophan. D genes are given only for firm matches. The size field is filled for only some rows; it gives once, few, many or a size class.

v_call: TRBV29-1
j_call: TRBJ1-4
clone_size: once
d_call: NA
cdr3_nt: TGCAGCGTTGAAGATAGCTGGGGGGCTAATGAAAAACTGTTTTTT
cdr3_aa: CSVEDSWGANEKLFF

v_call: TRBV5-1
j_call: TRBJ2-3
clone_size: NA
d_call: TRBD1
cdr3_nt: TGCGCCAGCAGCACGGACCCCGGGACAGACCCTAGCACAGATACGCAGTATTTT
cdr3_aa: CASSTDPGTDPSTDTQYF

v_call: TRBV3-1/TRBV3-2
j_call: TRBJ2-7
clone_size: NA
d_call: TRBD1
cdr3_nt: TGTGCCAGCAGCCCGGAAGGGGGCTACTCCTACGAGCAGTACTTC
cdr3_aa: CASSPEGGYSYEQYF

v_call: TRBV19
j_call: TRBJ1-1
clone_size: once
d_call: NA
cdr3_nt: TGTGCCAGTAGTCCCGGAGACCGCGACACTGAAGCTTTCTTT
cdr3_aa: CASSPGDRDTEAFF

v_call: TRBV6-5
j_call: TRBJ1-2
clone_size: few
d_call: NA
cdr3_nt: TGTGCCAGCAGTTTCCTCTATGGCTACACCTTC
cdr3_aa: CASSFLYGYTF

v_call: TRBV18
j_call: TRBJ1-5
clone_size: NA
d_call: TRBD1
cdr3_nt: TGTGCCAGCTCACCCTCTCAGGGGGCACTTCAGCCCCAGCATTTT
cdr3_aa: CASSPSQGALQPQHF

v_call: TRBV6-8
j_call: TRBJ2-7
clone_size: NA
d_call: NA
cdr3_nt: TGTGCCAGCAGTCGTGCAGGGATCCTCGCATCCTACGAGCAGTACTTC
cdr3_aa: CASSRAGILASYEQYF

v_call: TRBV11-3
j_call: TRBJ2-3
clone_size: NA
d_call: NA
cdr3_nt: TGTGCCAGCAGCTCGGGTCCTCTTGGGGATACGCAGTATTTT
cdr3_aa: CASSSGPLGDTQYF

v_call: TRBV14
j_call: TRBJ1-1
clone_size: NA
d_call: TRBD1
cdr3_nt: TGTGCCAGCAGCCACGTCCGGGACAGGGTCGAAGCTTTCTTT
cdr3_aa: CASSHVRDRVEAFF

v_call: TRBV6-2/TRBV6-3
j_call: TRBJ2-2
clone_size: NA
d_call: TRBD1
cdr3_nt: TGTGCCAGCAGTTGGGTAGAGGGACAGGGGGCTACCGGGGAGCTGTTTTTT
cdr3_aa: CASSWVEGQGATGELFF

v_call: TRBV5-4
j_call: TRBJ2-2
clone_size: NA
d_call: NA
cdr3_nt: TGTGCCAGCAGCTTGACAGTCACCGGGGAGCTGTTTTTT
cdr3_aa: CASSLTVTGELFF

v_call: TRBV18
j_call: TRBJ1-2
clone_size: few
d_call: TRBD1
cdr3_nt: TGTGCCAGCTCAACGCGGGACAGGGGGAACTATGGCTACACCTTC
cdr3_aa: CASSTRDRGNYGYTF

v_call: TRBV12-5
j_call: TRBJ2-1
clone_size: NA
d_call: TRBD2
cdr3_nt: TGTGCTAGTGGTTCCACTAGCGCCAGCTCCTACAATGAGCAGTTCTTC
cdr3_aa: CASGSTSASSYNEQFF

v_call: TRBV4-2
j_call: TRBJ1-4
clone_size: once
d_call: NA
cdr3_nt: TGTGCCAGCAGCCAAGATCGGGATGGAGAACTGTTTTTT
cdr3_aa: CASSQDRDGELFF

v_call: TRBV29-1
j_call: TRBJ1-1
clone_size: NA
d_call: NA
cdr3_nt: TGCAGCGTTGCCAGGGGCCCTGAAGCTTTCTTT
cdr3_aa: CSVARGPEAFF

v_call: TRBV6-5
j_call: TRBJ1-6
clone_size: NA
d_call: NA
cdr3_nt: TGTGCCAGCAGTTACACGGGACAAACCGATACACCCCTCCACTTT
cdr3_aa: CASSYTGQTDTPLHF

v_call: TRBV4-1
j_call: TRBJ2-2
clone_size: NA
d_call: TRBD1
cdr3_nt: TGCGCCAGCAGCCAACCCCGGACAGGGGACCGGGAGCTGTTTTTT
cdr3_aa: CASSQPRTGDRELFF

v_call: TRBV29-1
j_call: TRBJ2-3
clone_size: NA
d_call: TRBD1
cdr3_nt: TGCAGCGTACGGACAGGAACAGATACGCAGTATTTT
cdr3_aa: CSVRTGTDTQYF

v_call: TRBV5-6
j_call: TRBJ1-2
clone_size: NA
d_call: TRBD1
cdr3_nt: TGTGCCAGCAGCGGATGGGACAGGGAGAAGTATGGCTACACCTTC
cdr3_aa: CASSGWDREKYGYTF

v_call: TRBV7-9
j_call: TRBJ1-2
clone_size: NA
d_call: NA
cdr3_nt: TGTGCCAGCAGCTTAGCGGAGGGGCGAGGCTATGGCTACACCTTC
cdr3_aa: CASSLAEGRGYGYTF

v_call: TRBV7-8
j_call: TRBJ2-3
clone_size: once
d_call: NA
cdr3_nt: TGTGCCAGCAGCCCGGACTCAACTAGCACAGATACGCAGTATTTT
cdr3_aa: CASSPDSTSTDTQYF

v_call: TRBV25-1
j_call: TRBJ2-1
clone_size: NA
d_call: NA
cdr3_nt: TGTGCCAGCAGTGCCCTGACGGGATTCGATGAGCAGTTCTTC
cdr3_aa: CASSALTGFDEQFF

v_call: TRBV3-1/TRBV3-2
j_call: TRBJ2-3
clone_size: once
d_call: TRBD2
cdr3_nt: TGTGCCAGCAGCCCCCGGGGTAGCGGGGGCACAGATACGCAGTATTTT
cdr3_aa: CASSPRGSGGTDTQYF

v_call: TRBV7-6
j_call: TRBJ2-7
clone_size: NA
d_call: TRBD2
cdr3_nt: TGTGCCAGCAGCCAACGGGGAGCGGGGGGCCAGGCCGAGCAGTACTTC
cdr3_aa: CASSQRGAGGQAEQYF

v_call: TRBV11-1
j_call: TRBJ2-7
clone_size: NA
d_call: NA
cdr3_nt: TGTGCCAGCAGCTTAGCGAGGGCAGGAAGCTACGAGCAGTACTTC
cdr3_aa: CASSLARAGSYEQYF

v_call: TRBV28
j_call: TRBJ1-1
clone_size: NA
d_call: TRBD1
cdr3_nt: TGTGCCAGCAGTTCCCCCGGGACAGGGAACACTGAAGCTTTCTTT
cdr3_aa: CASSSPGTGNTEAFF

v_call: TRBV7-9
j_call: TRBJ1-4
clone_size: NA
d_call: TRBD1
cdr3_nt: TGTGCCAGCAGCTTGGGGGGGACAGGGCCTGAAAAACTGTTTTTT
cdr3_aa: CASSLGGTGPEKLFF

v_call: TRBV5-1
j_call: TRBJ1-3
clone_size: NA
d_call: TRBD1
cdr3_nt: TGCGCCAGCAGCGCCGGACAGGGAGAATCTGGAAACACCATATATTTT
cdr3_aa: CASSAGQGESGNTIYF

v_call: TRBV12-5
j_call: TRBJ1-1
clone_size: NA
d_call: NA
cdr3_nt: TGTGCTAGTGGTTTCAAAGCAGGGACTGAAGCTTTCTTT
cdr3_aa: CASGFKAGTEAFF

v_call: TRBV6-5
j_call: TRBJ2-7
clone_size: NA
d_call: NA
cdr3_nt: TGTGCCAGCAGCGCCGGCCGGGGGTTCGAGCAGTACTTC
cdr3_aa: CASSAGRGFEQYF

v_call: TRBV30
j_call: TRBJ2-3
clone_size: NA
d_call: TRBD2
cdr3_nt: TGTGCCTGCAGACTAGCGGGTGGCACAGATACGCAGTATTTT
cdr3_aa: CACRLAGGTDTQYF

v_call: TRBV6-1
j_call: TRBJ1-4
clone_size: NA
d_call: NA
cdr3_nt: TGTGCCAGCAGTGAGTTAAGGGGAGGTAGTGAAAAACTGTTTTTT
cdr3_aa: CASSELRGGSEKLFF